These 5 T cell receptor beta chains came from one sample sequenced in a study of regulatory T cells in long-lasting Graves disease. iRepertoire HTBI primers and Arm-PCR of CDR3 regions built TCR beta libraries. One entry per CDR3 protein results from TCRdb running MiXCR on the multiplex PCR reads. The sample holds 300,000 to 350,000 distinct CDR3 sequences, around 20% seen once. Time point noted: persistent/refractory GD, antithyroid drugs over 5 years with positive TRAb. Isolated PBMC RNA provided the starting material for the TCR library. The sample consisted of peripheral blood mononuclear cells (PBMCs), taken when the disease was refractory, from a patient treated with antithyroid drugs. The source is a female donor with Graves disease.

This clonotype occurred a few times. The chain carries TRBV18 and TRBJ1-5; 7 nucleotides agree with TRBD1. The germline CDR1 and CDR2 sequences are KGHSH and LQKENI. CDR3 size: 13 residues. Losses at the gene ends were 4 bases for V and 6 bases for J; bases not matched to a gene: 3. The CDR3 DNA reads as TGTGCCAGCTCACTGGACAGGCTTCAGCCCCAGCATTTT. Protein product: CASSLDRLQPQHF. Filled out from reference TRBV18 and TRBJ1-5, the complete variable domain reads NAGVMQNPRHLVRRRGQEARLRCSPMKGHSHVYWYRQLPEEGLKFMVYLQKENIIDESGMPKERFSAEFPKEGPSILRIQQVVRGDSAAYFCASSLDRLQPQHFGDGTRLSIL.

The CDR3 nucleotides are TGTGCCAGCAGCCCGACAGCGCCGGACACTGAAGCTTTCTTT. Protein sequence: CASSPTAPDTEAFF. J is TRBJ1-1 and V is TRBV6-1; tentatively, D is TRBD1 (5 bases). Trimming removed 6 bases from V and 3 bases from J, with 14 bases in between. The CDR3 totals 14 residues. Germline V gives CDR1 MNHNS, CDR2 SASEGT.

This clonotype has at least ten counts. This chain links TRBV2 with TRBJ1-1; D is uncertain. Trimming pared 7 bases from V and 0 bases from J, leaving 12 bases between. CDR1 and CDR2 from the germline V gene are SNHLY and FYNNEI. The CDR3 is 14 residues long. DNA for the CDR3: TGTGCCAGCATAAAAGAACGGGTGAACACTGAAGCTTTCTTT. This codes for CASIKERVNTEAFF.

This clonotype was counted between two and nine times. This sequence may be a read error, since a much larger clone differs from it by one base. This chain links TRBV18 with TRBJ1-2; D remains ambiguous. The CDR3 spans 12 residues. Per the germline V gene, CDR1 is KGHSH and CDR2 is LQKENI. The CDR3 nucleotides are TGTGTCAGCTCACCCGGCGGACGTGGCTACACCTTC. This gives the protein CVSSPGGRGYTF.

This clonotype occurred many times. The V call is TRBV2, the J call TRBJ1-1; the D is unclear. Per the germline V gene, CDR1 is SNHLY and CDR2 is FYNNEI. The germline V and J ends were trimmed by 8 bases and 5 bases, with 15 bases remaining between them. The CDR3 totals 13 residues. The CDR3 coding sequence is TGTGCCAGCGGGCGGAGGGAGGTTACTGAAGCTTTCTTT. It codes for CASGRREVTEAFF.